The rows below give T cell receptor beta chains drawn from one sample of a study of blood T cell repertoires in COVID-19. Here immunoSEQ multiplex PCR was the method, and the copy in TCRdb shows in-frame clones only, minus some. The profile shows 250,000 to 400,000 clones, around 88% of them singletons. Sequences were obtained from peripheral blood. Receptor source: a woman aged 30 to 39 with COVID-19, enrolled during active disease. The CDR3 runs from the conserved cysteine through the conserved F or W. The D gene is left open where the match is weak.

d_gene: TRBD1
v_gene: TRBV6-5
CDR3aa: CASSPGQIYTQYF

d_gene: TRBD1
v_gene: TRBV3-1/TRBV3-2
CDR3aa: CASSPLRQGYQETQYF

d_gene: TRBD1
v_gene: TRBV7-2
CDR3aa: CASSLDRGDSNQPQHF

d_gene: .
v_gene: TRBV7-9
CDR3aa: CASSADRNFGYTF

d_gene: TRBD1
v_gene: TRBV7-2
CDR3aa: CASSLRQGNEQYF

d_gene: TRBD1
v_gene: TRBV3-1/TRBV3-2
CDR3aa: CASSLTGITEAFF

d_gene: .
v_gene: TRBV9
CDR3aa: CASSVEPGANYGYTF

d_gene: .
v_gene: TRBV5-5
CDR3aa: CASSLDREETQYF

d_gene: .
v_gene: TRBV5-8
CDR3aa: CASSPDRTDTQYF

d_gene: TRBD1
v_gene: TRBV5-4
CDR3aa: CASSLTTGENTEAFF

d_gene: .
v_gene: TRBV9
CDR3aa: CASSVGGGATDTQYF

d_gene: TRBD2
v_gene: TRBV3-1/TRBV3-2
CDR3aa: CASSRLAGGAFRDTQYF

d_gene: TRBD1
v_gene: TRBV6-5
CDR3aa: CASSGQAGTEAFF

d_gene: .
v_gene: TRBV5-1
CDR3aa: CASSLLVNTEAFF

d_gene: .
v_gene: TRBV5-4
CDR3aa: CASSSKWGLEAFF

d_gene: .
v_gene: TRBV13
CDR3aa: CASSFEQQNTEAFF

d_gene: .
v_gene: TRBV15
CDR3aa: CATVRSYNSPLHF

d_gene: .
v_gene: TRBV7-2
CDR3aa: CASAPRAGAEQYF

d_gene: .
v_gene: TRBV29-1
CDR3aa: CSAGGAYGYTF

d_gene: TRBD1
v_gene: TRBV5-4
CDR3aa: CAFDSPTAGGYGYTF

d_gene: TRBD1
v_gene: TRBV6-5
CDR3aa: CASSYSGTGNYGYTF

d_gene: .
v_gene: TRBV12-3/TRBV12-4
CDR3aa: CASSSGTHTEAFF

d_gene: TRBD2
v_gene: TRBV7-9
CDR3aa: CASSRLAGRPSNTGELFF

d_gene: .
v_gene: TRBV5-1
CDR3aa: CASSPESDRHAAFF

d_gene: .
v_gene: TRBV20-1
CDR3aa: CSASSPLGGVNSPLHF

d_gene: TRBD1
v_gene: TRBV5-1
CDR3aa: CASSLTGASSYNEQFF

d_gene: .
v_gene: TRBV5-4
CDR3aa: CASSTTRAGYTF

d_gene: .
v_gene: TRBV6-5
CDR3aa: CATLMTGTSEQYF

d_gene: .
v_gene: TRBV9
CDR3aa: CASSTDSSYNSPLHF

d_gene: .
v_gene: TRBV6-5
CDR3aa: CASSYSHGVNSPLHF

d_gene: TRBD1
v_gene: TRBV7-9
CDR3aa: CASSSIADRGGRGYTF

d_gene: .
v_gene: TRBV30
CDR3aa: CAWTPPGSSGREQYF

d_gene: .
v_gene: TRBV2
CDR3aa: CASIRTPDSTGELFF

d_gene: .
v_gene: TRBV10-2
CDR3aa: CASSALRTANYGYTF

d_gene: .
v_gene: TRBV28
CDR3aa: CASSLTRGNQPQHF

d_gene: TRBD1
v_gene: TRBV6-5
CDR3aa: CASRTGSQPQHF

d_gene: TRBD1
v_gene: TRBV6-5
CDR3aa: CASSTGGKTEAFF

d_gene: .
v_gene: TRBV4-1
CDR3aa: CASSQAQGKVVFF

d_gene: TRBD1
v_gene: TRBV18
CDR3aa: CASSLTGDTEAFF

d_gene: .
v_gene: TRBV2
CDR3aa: CASSTGGYGYTF

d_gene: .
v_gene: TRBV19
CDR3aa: CASSIAANSGNTIYF